Each of the 24 T cell receptor beta chains below was sequenced from the same sample in a study of molecular identifiers for immune sequencing clone quantification. From the PCR reads, TCRdb called clonotypes with MiXCR, one entry per CDR3 protein. The repertoire includes under 600,000 distinct CDR3 sequences, about a fifth of them detected once, and about 0.84% sits in the top ten. The sample comprised naive CD8+ T cells from blood, with Jurkat cell RNA spiked in. Subset in this sample: FACS-sorted CD8+CD4-CCR7+CD45RA+ naive T cells. These receptors all come from a human donor in good health. Some libraries in this study had Jurkat cell RNA spiked in.

This clonotype was counted a few times. V usage is TRBV29-1 and J usage is TRBJ1-1, with D maybe TRBD1 (6 bases). Trimming shortened V by 5 bases and J by 4 bases, and 11 bases separated the two germline ends. The length of the CDR3 is 12 residues. Germline V gene data show CDR1 as SQVTM and CDR2 as ANQGSEA. CDR3 DNA: TGCAGCGTTCCTAAGGGGGGCACTGAAGCTTTCTTT. Translated, it gives CSVPKGGTEAFF.

The chain employs TRBV20-1 and TRBJ1-4; 8 nucleotides agree with TRBD1. The CDR3 is made up of 17 amino acids. CDR1 is DFQATT and CDR2 is SNEGSKA in the germline V gene (reference sequence). The trim removed 3 bases at V and 3 bases at J, leaving 12 bases unmatched. The CDR3 coding sequence is TGCAGTGCTAGGAGACAGGGGACAGCAACTTCTAATGAAAAACTGTTTTTT. Its translation is CSARRQGTATSNEKLFF.

This clonotype was observed at least ten times. The genes are TRBV7-2 and TRBJ1-3; D gene ambiguous. Trimming pared 1 base from V and 0 bases from J, leaving 7 bases between. This CDR3 is built from 15 residues. From germline, CDR1 is SGHTA and CDR2 FQGNSA. CDR3 residues: CASSLGTASGNTIYF. The CDR3 region has the DNA TGTGCCAGCAGCTTAGGGACCGCCTCTGGAAACACCATATATTTT.

As regards this clonotype: This may be a read error, as it is one base from a much larger clone. V is TRBV2 and J is TRBJ2-7; D is undetermined. The germline V gene has CDR1 SNHLY and CDR2 FYNNEI. The CDR3 spans 12 residues. The CDR3 is CASRSLSCEQYF. The CDR3 region has the DNA TGTGCCAGCAGGTCCCTCTCCTGCGAGCAGTACTTC.

This clonotype appeared a few times. This chain connects TRBV4-1 to TRBJ2-7; D might be TRBD1 or TRBD2, each matching 6 bases. From germline, CDR1 is MGHRA and CDR2 YSYEKL. Trimming pared 5 bases from V and 5 bases from J, leaving 22 bases between. This CDR3 has 16 amino acids. CDR3 amino acids: CASSVPSGGRSNEQYF. The CDR3 DNA is TGCGCCAGCAGCGTTCCTTCTGGGGGGCGGAGCAACGAGCAGTACTTC.

This clonotype was counted only a few times. The chain has TRBV10-3 and TRBJ2-1; tentative D call: TRBD2 (6 bases). Germline V gives CDR1 ENHRY, CDR2 SYGVKD. V was shortened by 9 bases and J by 9 bases, with 15 bases between the two germline ends. This CDR3 is 12 amino acids long. In nucleotides, the CDR3 is TGTGCCATAGGACTACTATCCGGTGAGCAGTTCTTC. Translating it yields CAIGLLSGEQFF.

A remark on this clonotype: Compared with germline, one end of the junction differs, possibly owing to a read error. V usage is TRBV6-5 and J usage is TRBJ1-1, with D possibly being TRBD1 (6 bases). Germline lookup yields CDR1 MNHEY and CDR2 SVGAGI. This CDR3 has 15 residues. This chain's CDR3 is CASSAYRAPNTEALF. CDR3 DNA: TGTGCCAGCAGTGCATACAGGGCCCCAAACACTGAAGCTCTCTTT.

This clonotype has at least ten counts. The chain employs TRBV4-1 and TRBJ1-1, with D hard to call. Per germline, CDR1 MGHRA and CDR2 YSYEKL. Trimming cost V 0 bases and J 8 bases, with 22 bases left between them. This CDR3 comprises 17 residues. CDR3 in DNA: TGCGCCAGCAGCCAAGATAAACGTAGGGCCTCCTCCCCAGAAGCTTTCTTT. Protein: CASSQDKRRASSPEAFF.

This clonotype was seen only a few times. The chain joins TRBV20-1 to TRBJ2-7, with D perhaps assigned TRBD1 or TRBD2 (11 bases each). The CDR3 length is 17 residues. The germline V and J ends were trimmed by 3 bases and 3 bases, with 24 bases remaining between them. CDR1 DFQATT and CDR2 SNEGSKA come from the germline V gene (reference sequence). In nucleotides, the CDR3 is TGCAGTGCTAGGGACAGGGGGCTAGCGGGGGGATTCTACGAGCAGTACTTC. This sequence encodes CSARDRGLAGGFYEQYF.

This clonotype was counted between two and nine times. The rearrangement links TRBV4-3 to TRBJ2-3; D not resolved. Trimming took off 0 bases at V and 0 bases at J, with 10 bases between the two ends. The CDR3 totals 16 residues. CDR1 LGHNA and CDR2 YSLEER come from the germline V gene. The CDR3 DNA follows: TGCGCCAGCAGCCAAGATGCGCTTATTAGCACAGATACGCAGTATTTT. Its protein is CASSQDALISTDTQYF.

This clonotype appeared many times. The chain combines TRBV19 with TRBJ2-3; unclear D gene. The V gene's germline CDR1 is LNHDA and CDR2 SQIVND (reference sequence). There are 15 residues in the CDR3. The ends were cut back, 0 bases at V and 4 bases at J, with 11 bases in the middle. The CDR3 DNA follows: TGTGCCAGTAGTATAGATCGCTACCCCCCAGATACGCAGTATTTT. As protein: CASSIDRYPPDTQYF. The full variable domain, completed using reference TRBV19 and TRBJ2-3, is DGGITQSPKYLFRKEGQNVTLSCEQNLNHDAMYWYRQDPGQGLRLIYYSQIVNDFQKGDIAEGYSVSREKKESFPLTVTSAQKNPTAFYLCASSIDRYPPDTQYFGPGTRLTVL.

The sample holds many counts of this clonotype. The CDR3 sequence is CASSLTPSAEAFF. The DNA of the CDR3 is TGTGCCAGCAGTCTAACACCAAGCGCTGAAGCTTTCTTT. This chain uses TRBV7-6 with TRBJ1-1; the D is unclear. V dropped 6 bases and J dropped 6 bases, with 14 bases sitting between them. Looked up from germline, CDR1 is SGHVS and CDR2 is FNYEAQ. This CDR3 region has 13 residues.

A note on this clonotype: A read error is possible here, since a much larger clone lies one base away. The chain employs TRBV7-9 and TRBJ2-2; TRBD2 is a possible D gene (5 bases). Germline assignment: CDR1 SEHNR and CDR2 FQNEAQ (reference sequence). The CDR3 has 14 amino acids. CDR3: CASSRLSNAGELFF. CDR3 coding DNA: TGTGCCAGCAGCAGACTATCGAACGCCGGGGAGCTGTTTTTT.

Regarding this clonotype: An end of the junction differs from the germline gene, which may be a read error. The chain couples TRBV4-2 to TRBJ2-7; the match to TRBD1 covers 8 bases. The germline V gene has CDR1 LGHNA and CDR2 YNFKEQ. The CDR3 is 16 amino acids. Here the CDR3 DNA reads TGTGCCAGCAGCCGAGCAGTCAATCAGGGGGCCTACAAGCAGTACTTC. It codes for CASSRAVNQGAYKQYF.

This clonotype has a handful of counts. This rearrangement joins TRBV19 to TRBJ1-2; tentatively, D is TRBD1 (5 bases). The CDR3 extends over 12 amino acids. The germline gives CDR1 LNHDA, CDR2 SQIVND (reference sequence). The V end was cut by 8 bases, the J end by 6 bases, with 13 bases between. The CDR3: CASEGDINGYTF. In nucleotides, the CDR3 is TGTGCCAGTGAAGGGGATATCAATGGCTACACCTTC.

In its sample, this clonotype was seen once. A read error may explain this, as a much larger clone is one base away. V is TRBV4-1 and J is TRBJ2-7, with a possible D match to TRBD1 (5 bases). CDR3 length equals 13 residues. CDR1 and CDR2 from the germline V gene are MGHRA and YSYEKL. The CDR3 is CSSSQGRGNEQYF. The CDR3 DNA sequence: TGCTCCAGCAGCCAAGGTAGGGGCAACGAGCAGTACTTC.

This clonotype was observed many times. This chain joins TRBV4-3 and TRBJ1-6; no clear D. With 4 bases removed from V and 3 bases from J, the gap between germline ends came to 4 bases. The CDR3 contains 13 residues. The germline CDR1 and CDR2 sequences are LGHNA and YSLEER. CDR3 sequence reads: CASSPVYNSPLHF. The CDR3 coding sequence is TGCGCCAGCAGCCCCGTCTATAATTCACCCCTCCACTTT.

About this clonotype: This sequence may be a read error, since a much larger clone differs from it by one base. The chain uses TRBV7-9 and TRBJ2-3; 8 bases match TRBD1. CDR1 and CDR2 (germline): SEHNR, FQNEAQ (reference sequence). The CDR3 is 15 amino acids. CDR3 nucleotide sequence: TGTGCCAGCAGCTTTCAAACAGGGGGAAGAGATACGCCGTATTTT. Protein sequence: CASSFQTGGRDTPYF.

This clonotype was seen a few times. The rearrangement joins TRBV18 to TRBJ2-3, with D possibly being TRBD1 (5 bases). This CDR3 region has 17 residues. With 2 bases removed from V and 6 bases from J, the gap between germline ends came to 21 bases. Looked up from germline, CDR1 is KGHSH and CDR2 is LQKENI. The CDR3 spells CASSPGSVTDGSDTQYF. CDR3 coding DNA: TGTGCCAGCTCACCAGGGTCGGTGACAGATGGGTCTGATACGCAGTATTTT.

In this sample, this clonotype turned up a few times. The V call is TRBV11-2, the J call TRBJ2-2; 10 bases line up with TRBD2. V was clipped by 3 bases and J by 6 bases; unmatched bases: 4. From germline, CDR1 is SGHAT and CDR2 FQNNGV. This CDR3 has 15 amino acids. The CDR3 here is CASSFLAGGSGELFF. In DNA, the CDR3 is TGTGCCAGCAGCTTCTTAGCGGGAGGCTCCGGGGAGCTGTTTTTT. Combining the CDR3 with reference TRBV11-2 and TRBJ2-2 gives the whole variable domain EAGVAQSPRYKIIEKRQSVAFWCNPISGHATLYWYQQILGQGPKLLIQFQNNGVVDDSQLPKDRFSAERLKGVDSTLKIQPAKLEDSAVYLCASSFLAGGSGELFFGEGSRLTVL.

This clonotype was seen only a few times. The V call is TRBV5-1, the J call TRBJ1-4, with 9 bases that match TRBD1. V shed 5 bases and J 3 bases; nucleotides not matched to a gene: 11. The CDR3 runs to 17 residues. The germline gives CDR1 SGHRS, CDR2 YFSETQ. The CDR3 coding sequence is TGCGCCAGCAGTTCGCGCGGGACAGGGAGGGCTAATGAAAAACTGTTTTTT. As protein: CASSSRGTGRANEKLFF.

Many counts were recorded for this clonotype. V gene TRBV7-2 combines with J gene TRBJ2-7; a possible D gene is TRBD2 (7 bases). CDR1 is SGHTA and CDR2 is FQGNSA in the germline V gene. The V and J ends lost 2 bases and 6 bases respectively, with 17 bases between them. CDR3 length equals 15 residues. CDR3 residues: CASSLRWGGQVEQYF. The CDR3 nucleotides read TGTGCCAGCAGCTTACGGTGGGGGGGGCAGGTCGAGCAGTACTTC.

The chain recombines TRBV28 with TRBJ2-7; weak D call: TRBD1 (5 bases). Germline values: CDR1 MDHEN, CDR2 SYDVKM. The CDR3 covers 15 residues. With 5 bases removed from V and 7 bases from J, the gap between germline ends came to 21 bases. Written as DNA, the CDR3 is TGTGCCAGCAGTCTCCTTTTCAGGGCCCCCGTGGAGCAGTACTTC. Protein product: CASSLLFRAPVEQYF.

This clonotype has a count of ten or more. The J gene is TRBJ1-4, the V gene TRBV19; possibly TRBD1 for D (6 bases). Trimming stripped 3 bases from V and 6 bases from J, with 14 bases between. The CDR3 loop spans 15 amino acids. Germline V lookup: CDR1 LNHDA, CDR2 SQIVND (reference sequence). CDR3 bases: TGTGCCAGTAGTATGGTGAGGGGGGACGATGAAAAACTGTTTTTT. Translated: CASSMVRGDDEKLFF.